The clone carrying this T cell receptor beta chain was seen repeatedly, ten times or more. The target antigen is unknown. The data originate from a study of T-cell reconstitution after alpha-beta-depleted transplantation in children. General study points: Newly made T cells mostly supplied T-cell counts and diversity one year after transplant. Several hundred expanded graft clones reportedly supplied alpha-beta T cells about two months after transplant. Day-60 TCRbeta diversity that was high in some patients was derived from surviving recipient T cells and thymic progenitors.

The length of the CDR3 is 11 residues. Germline V gene lookup returns CDR1 KGHSH and CDR2 LQKENI. The germline V and J ends were trimmed by 3 bases and 9 bases, with 6 bases remaining between them. Unique molecular identifiers were built into the TCRbeta library. One entry per CDR3 protein results from TCRdb running MiXCR on the PCR reads. The data show about 32,000 distinct CDR3 sequences, with over 6.5% seen just once and roughly 27% held by the top ten. Sequenced material: peripheral blood, taken 60 days after TCRalphabeta/CD19-depleted stem cell transplant. The chain joins TRBV18 to TRBJ2-1; D uncertain. The receptor was derived from a child under two years old who had a stem cell transplant for acute myeloid leukemia, so the T cells may come from the graft donor. CDR3 loop: CASSPKFEQFF. The DNA of the CDR3 is TGTGCCAGCTCACCTAAATTTGAGCAGTTCTTC.